The rows below give T cell receptor beta chains drawn from one sample of a study of CD8+ T cells in alopecia areata. Repertoires were generated with immunoSEQ multiplex PCR, while TCRdb's copy carries only in-frame clones and drops some. Of around 190,000 clones listed, more than 55% are singletons. Sequencing was performed on CD8+ T cells sorted from blood. Receptors were obtained from a human donor in good health. The CDR3 runs from the conserved cysteine through the conserved F or W. The order of the fields is D gene, J gene, clone size, V gene, CDR3 DNA, CDR3 protein. D genes are given only for firm matches. Clone size appears in some rows only: once, few, many, or a class for an expanded clone.

>TRBD1|TRBJ1-1|NA|TRBV6-5
TGTGCCAGCAGTTACGGACAGGGTGGTACTGAAGCTTTCTTT
CASSYGQGGTEAFF
>TRBD1|TRBJ1-1|NA|TRBV7-8
TGTGCCAGCAGCTTAGCGCAGGGACAGTTCCCTGAAGCTTTCTTT
CASSLAQGQFPEAFF
>NA|TRBJ2-1|large|TRBV4-2
TGTGCCAGCAGCCAAGAACTGCACAATGAGCAGTTCTTC
CASSQELHNEQFF
>TRBD2|TRBJ2-5|once|TRBV4-1
TGCGCCAGCAGCCACCCCCTTGGCGGCGGGGAGGGAGAGACCCAGTACTTC
CASSHPLGGGEGETQYF
>NA|TRBJ1-6|NA|TRBV4-1
TGCGCCAGCAGCCCCCCCGGGCGAACCCTCCACTTT
CASSPPGRTLHF
>NA|TRBJ2-4|few|TRBV2
TGTGCCAGCAGTGCGGCCGGAGGGGATAAAAACATTCAGTACTTC
CASSAAGGDKNIQYF
>TRBD1|TRBJ1-5|once|TRBV29-1
TGCAGCGTTGGGACAGGGGGAGCCGGCGGGAGGGGTCAGCCCCAGCATTTT
CSVGTGGAGGRGQPQHF
>NA|TRBJ2-6|NA|TRBV29-1
TGCAGCGCCACGGGACTTTCTGGGGCCAACGTCCTGACTTTC
CSATGLSGANVLTF
>NA|TRBJ2-3|once|TRBV5-6
TGTGCCAGCAGCTTTCTTTACGGGGCCCTTGAAGCAGATACGCAGTATTTT
CASSFLYGALEADTQYF
>NA|TRBJ2-7|few|TRBV7-9
TGTGCCAGCATCCCCGGGACTCAAAAACCGGACGAGCAGTACTTC
CASIPGTQKPDEQYF
>TRBD2|TRBJ2-3|NA|TRBV15
TGTGCCACCAGCATCAGAAGGACTAGAAGCACAGATACGCAGTATTTT
CATSIRRTRSTDTQYF
>NA|TRBJ1-2|NA|TRBV4-1
TGCGCCAGCAGCCAAGGAGGGAAGGAAAACTATGGCTACACCTTC
CASSQGGKENYGYTF
>NA|TRBJ2-3|few|TRBV30
TGTGCCTGGAGTCCCGCGGGAAATACGCAGTATTTT
CAWSPAGNTQYF
>NA|TRBJ2-2|few|TRBV5-6
TGTGCCAGCAGCGTAGGGGCCGGGGAGCTGTTTTTT
CASSVGAGELFF
>NA|TRBJ2-5|NA|TRBV25-1
TGTGCCAGCAGTGCGGGGACCCAGTACTTC
CASSAGTQYF
>NA|TRBJ2-7|NA|TRBV4-1
TGCGCCAGCAGCCAGGCGGTTCCCTACGAGCAGTACTTC
CASSQAVPYEQYF
>NA|TRBJ1-5|NA|TRBV4-1
TGCGCCAGCAGCTCACGGGGGGTATCCGGACAGCCCCAGCATTTT
CASSSRGVSGQPQHF
>NA|TRBJ1-2|NA|TRBV7-9
TGTGCCAGCAGCTTAGCCATTGACGGCTACACCTTC
CASSLAIDGYTF
>NA|TRBJ1-5|few|TRBV19
TGTGCCAGTGGCGGCGCGAGCAATCAGCCCCAGCATTTT
CASGGASNQPQHF
>NA|TRBJ1-2|NA|TRBV15
TGTGCCACCAGCAGAGCCGACTACAGGGATGGCTACACCTTC
CATSRADYRDGYTF
>TRBD2|TRBJ2-1|NA|TRBV13
TGTGCCAGCAGCTCTCCCGGGGGGTCCTCTGGGAATGAGCAGTTCTTC
CASSSPGGSSGNEQFF
>NA|TRBJ2-1|few|TRBV29-1
TGCAGCGTGGGGGGCTCCTACAATGAGCAGTTCTTC
CSVGGSYNEQFF
>TRBD1|TRBJ1-1|NA|TRBV19
TGTGCCAGTAGTTTTCAGGGGGCCAACACTGAAGCTTTCTTT
CASSFQGANTEAFF
>NA|TRBJ2-3|NA|TRBV7-9
TGTGCCAGCAGCTTAGACCTAGATGGGGGGGATACGCAGTATTTT
CASSLDLDGGDTQYF
>NA|TRBJ1-2|NA|TRBV29-1
TGCAGCGCGAGGGCGGACTATGGCTACACCTTC
CSARADYGYTF
>NA|TRBJ2-3|NA|TRBV5-1
TGCGCCAGCAGCTTGGAAGGAATCACAGATACGCAGTATTTT
CASSLEGITDTQYF
>NA|TRBJ1-4|NA|TRBV7-9
TGTGCCAGCAGCTCCTCTCAGGGTCCCATCAGCTTT
CASSSSQGPISF
>NA|TRBJ1-2|NA|TRBV29-1
TGCAGCGCCCCCCTGGGAACGGTGAATGGCTACACCTTC
CSAPLGTVNGYTF
>TRBD2|TRBJ2-7|few|TRBV7-9
TGTGCCAGCACCAAGATAAATAGCGGGGGGTTTTACGAGCAGTACTTC
CASTKINSGGFYEQYF
>TRBD1|TRBJ2-7|NA|TRBV19
TGTGCCAGTAGTCCGGGACAGGGCTCAAGCTACGAGCAGTACTTC
CASSPGQGSSYEQYF
>TRBD2|TRBJ2-3|few|TRBV18
TGTGCCAGCTCACCACAAGAGGGACTAGCGGGGGTGGATACGCAGTATTTT
CASSPQEGLAGVDTQYF
>NA|TRBJ2-1|NA|TRBV18
TGTGCCAGCTCACCCTCAGAGCAGTTCTTC
CASSPSEQFF
>NA|TRBJ1-1|NA|TRBV29-1
TGCAGCCTCGACACAAACACTGAAGCTTTCTTT
CSLDTNTEAFF
>NA|TRBJ2-7|NA|TRBV4-1
TGCGCCAGCAGCCTTGAACCGGGGGAAGATACCTACGAGCAGTACTTC
CASSLEPGEDTYEQYF
>NA|TRBJ1-1|few|TRBV5-6
TGTGCCAGCAGCAGCGGGCTACATGAAGCTTTCTTT
CASSSGLHEAFF
>TRBD1|TRBJ1-6|few|TRBV27
TGTGCCAGCAGACCGGGACAGGGAGGATCACCCCTCCACTTT
CASRPGQGGSPLHF
>TRBD1|TRBJ1-2|NA|TRBV29-1
TGCAGCGTTGAACCCTCTGGGCAGGGGGCTAGATATGGCTACACCTTC
CSVEPSGQGARYGYTF
>NA|TRBJ1-1|few|TRBV6-6
TGTGCCAGCAGTTATTGGGGGCTAGGCGACACTGAAGCTTTCTTT
CASSYWGLGDTEAFF
>TRBD1|TRBJ2-6|NA|TRBV7-9
TGTGCCAGCAGCTCCCTTGGACAGGGATCTGGGGCCAACGTCCTGACTTTC
CASSSLGQGSGANVLTF
>NA|TRBJ2-6|NA|TRBV6-5
TGTGCCAGCAGGTTCTCTGGGGCCAACGTCCTGACTTTC
CASRFSGANVLTF
>NA|TRBJ2-7|NA|TRBV5-6
TGTGCCAGCAGCCCAGGGGTTGCAGAGCAGTACTTC
CASSPGVAEQYF
>TRBD1|TRBJ2-7|NA|TRBV4-1
TGCGCCAGCAGCCTTCGCCGGGACAGCTCCTACGAGCAGTACTTC
CASSLRRDSSYEQYF
>TRBD1|TRBJ1-6|NA|TRBV29-1
TGCAGCGTTGACGGGGGACAGGGAATGGATTCACCCCTCCACTTT
CSVDGGQGMDSPLHF
>NA|TRBJ1-1|few|TRBV2
TGTGCCAGCAGTGACGCAACGGGTCGAGCTTTCTTT
CASSDATGRAFF
>NA|TRBJ2-7|NA|TRBV5-4
TGTGCCAGCAGCTTCGGGGACTCGGACGAGCAGTACTTC
CASSFGDSDEQYF
>NA|TRBJ2-3|NA|TRBV15
TGTGCCACCAGCAGCCTCAGGGCCGTCACAGATACGCAGTATTTT
CATSSLRAVTDTQYF
>TRBD2|TRBJ2-7|once|TRBV13
TGTGCCAGCAGCGCTGATACTAGCGGGGGGACCGGCGAGCAGTACTTC
CASSADTSGGTGEQYF
>TRBD2|TRBJ2-5|few|TRBV2
TGTGCCAGCAGTGAGGAGGGACTAGCCTGGGAGACCCAGTACTTC
CASSEEGLAWETQYF
>NA|TRBJ1-5|NA|TRBV5-6
TGTGCCAGCAGCTTGGGGAGCCAGCCCCAGCATTTT
CASSLGSQPQHF
>NA|TRBJ2-7|NA|TRBV29-1
TGCAGCGTTGAGTTCCGGGACACCTACGAGCAGTACTTC
CSVEFRDTYEQYF
>NA|TRBJ2-7|NA|TRBV29-1
TGCAGCGTTGAAGAATACACGCTCGGGGTTTCCTACGAGCAGTACTTC
CSVEEYTLGVSYEQYF
>TRBD2|TRBJ2-2|NA|TRBV6-1
TGTGCCAGCAGCCCGGGAGGGGGAACCGGGGAGCTGTTTTTT
CASSPGGGTGELFF
>NA|TRBJ2-7|few|TRBV28
TGTGCCAGCAGTTACCCGGGACACTCCATCTACGAGCAGTACTTC
CASSYPGHSIYEQYF
>NA|TRBJ2-2|many|TRBV6-4
TGTGCCAGCAGTGACGCCGACACCGGGGAGCTGTTTTTT
CASSDADTGELFF
>NA|TRBJ1-2|NA|TRBV4-1
TGCGCCAGCAGCCAAGAACGACAGTTGGTCTATGGCTACACCTTC
CASSQERQLVYGYTF
>NA|TRBJ2-2|few|TRBV29-1
TGCAGCGTCTGGGGAGAAGCCGGGGAGCTGTTTTTT
CSVWGEAGELFF
>NA|TRBJ1-2|NA|TRBV25-1
TGTGCCAGCAGTGAATCGAGATCTTCAGGTCACTATGGCTACACCTTC
CASSESRSSGHYGYTF
>NA|TRBJ1-1|once|TRBV9
TGTGCCAGCAGCGTAGGGGACCGGAACACTGAAGCTTTCTTT
CASSVGDRNTEAFF
>NA|TRBJ1-1|NA|TRBV5-1
TGCGCCAGCAGCTTTGACAGGAAGGACACTGAAGCTTTCTTT
CASSFDRKDTEAFF
>NA|TRBJ2-1|NA|TRBV2
TGTGCCAGCAGTGAAGACCCCTACAATGAGCAGTTCTTC
CASSEDPYNEQFF